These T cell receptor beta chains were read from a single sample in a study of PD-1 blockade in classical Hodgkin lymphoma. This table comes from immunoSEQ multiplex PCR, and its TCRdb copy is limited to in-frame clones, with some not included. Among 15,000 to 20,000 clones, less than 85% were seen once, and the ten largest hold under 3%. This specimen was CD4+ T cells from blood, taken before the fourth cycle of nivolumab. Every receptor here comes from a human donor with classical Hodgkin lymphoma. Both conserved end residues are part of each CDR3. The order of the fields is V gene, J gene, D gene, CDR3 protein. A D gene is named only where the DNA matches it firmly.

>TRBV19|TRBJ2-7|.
CASSIAPGESYEQYF
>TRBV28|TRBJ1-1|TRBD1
CASGRQGLGNTEAFF
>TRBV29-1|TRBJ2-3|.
CSVEDRGTDTQYF
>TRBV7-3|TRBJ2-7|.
CASSSKPGTPYEQYF
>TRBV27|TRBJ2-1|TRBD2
CASSLRGTSGYNEQFF
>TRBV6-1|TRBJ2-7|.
CASSVTVVYEQYF
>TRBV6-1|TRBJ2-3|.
CASRGGTDTQYF
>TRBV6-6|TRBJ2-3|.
CASTLHGTSTDTQYF
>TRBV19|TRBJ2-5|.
CASSKRSLQGRETQYF
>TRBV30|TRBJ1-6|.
CAWTTGVYNSPLHF
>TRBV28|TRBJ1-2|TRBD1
CASKRQGRNYGYTF
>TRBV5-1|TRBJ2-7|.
CASSLGGTKAYEQYF
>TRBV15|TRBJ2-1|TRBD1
CATSRVDRAYNEQFF
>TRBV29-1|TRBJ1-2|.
CSVVGGGGYTF
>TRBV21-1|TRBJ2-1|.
CASSKGGGLAGEISYNEQFF
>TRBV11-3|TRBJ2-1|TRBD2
CASSSGLVNEQFF
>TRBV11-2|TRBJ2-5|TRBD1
CASSLYRGETQYF
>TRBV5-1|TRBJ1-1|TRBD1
CASSLYGTAEAFF
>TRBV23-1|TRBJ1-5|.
CASSTRLGAGCLYQPQHF
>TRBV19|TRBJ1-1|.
CASSIRGTARYGTEAFF
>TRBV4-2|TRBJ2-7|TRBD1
CASSQRGLVGEQYF
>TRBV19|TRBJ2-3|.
CASSRRQGGTDTQYF
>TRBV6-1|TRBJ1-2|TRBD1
CASSKGQGASGYTF
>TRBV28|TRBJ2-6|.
CASSPRGQTLVVGANVLTF
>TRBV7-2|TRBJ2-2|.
CASSGAGNTGELFF
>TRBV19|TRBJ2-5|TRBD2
CASSRTSGRQETQYF
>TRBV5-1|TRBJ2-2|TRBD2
CASSPDLAGVGELFF
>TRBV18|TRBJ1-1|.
CASSPPRGHTEAFF
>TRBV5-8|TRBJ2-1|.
CASSLGQTPFYNEQFF
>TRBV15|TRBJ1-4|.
CATSREGRGSTNEKLFF
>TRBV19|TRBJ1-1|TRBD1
CASSLRAGTGNTEAFF
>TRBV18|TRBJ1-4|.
CASSPLAEGEKLFF
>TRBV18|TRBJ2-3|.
CASSPKRLASVSTDTQYF
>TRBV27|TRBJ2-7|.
CASRPGASYEQYF
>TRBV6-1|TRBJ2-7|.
CASSRTGGPVSEQYF
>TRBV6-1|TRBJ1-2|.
CASTALTPGGYTF
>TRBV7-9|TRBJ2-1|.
CASSLAGTEQFF
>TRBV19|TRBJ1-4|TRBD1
CASSIRQGGEKLFF
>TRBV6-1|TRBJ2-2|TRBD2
CASSERLAGLSGELFF
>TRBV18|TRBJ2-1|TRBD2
CASSPGLALNEQFF
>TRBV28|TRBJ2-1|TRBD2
CASSQEAGVPNEQFF
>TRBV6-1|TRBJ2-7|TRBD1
CASSVRDRVYEQYF
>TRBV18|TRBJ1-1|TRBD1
CASSLQGTSAEAFF
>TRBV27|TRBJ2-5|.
CASSLNGRVETQYF
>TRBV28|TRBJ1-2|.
CASSLDSLGGYTF
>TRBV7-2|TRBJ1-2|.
CASSLVGRISANYGYTF
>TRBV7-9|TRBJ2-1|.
CASTQALDPLGNEQFF
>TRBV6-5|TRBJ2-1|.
CASSAPGRMGEQFF
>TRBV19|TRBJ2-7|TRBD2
CASTPGGGVEEQYF
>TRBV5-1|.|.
CASSLAWAGTYEQYF
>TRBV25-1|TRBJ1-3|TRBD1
CASSDPRTGSGYTIYF
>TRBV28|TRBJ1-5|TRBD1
CASRATGGLNQPQHF
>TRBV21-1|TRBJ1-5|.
CASSSEGHQPQHF
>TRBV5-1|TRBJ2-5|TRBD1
CASKGAATQYF
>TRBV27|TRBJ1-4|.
CASSSRRATPTTNEKLFF
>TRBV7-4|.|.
CASSLKAGVEQYF
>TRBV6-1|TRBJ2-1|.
CASRGAPFEEQFF
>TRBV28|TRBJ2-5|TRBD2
CASSAGLALGRETQYF